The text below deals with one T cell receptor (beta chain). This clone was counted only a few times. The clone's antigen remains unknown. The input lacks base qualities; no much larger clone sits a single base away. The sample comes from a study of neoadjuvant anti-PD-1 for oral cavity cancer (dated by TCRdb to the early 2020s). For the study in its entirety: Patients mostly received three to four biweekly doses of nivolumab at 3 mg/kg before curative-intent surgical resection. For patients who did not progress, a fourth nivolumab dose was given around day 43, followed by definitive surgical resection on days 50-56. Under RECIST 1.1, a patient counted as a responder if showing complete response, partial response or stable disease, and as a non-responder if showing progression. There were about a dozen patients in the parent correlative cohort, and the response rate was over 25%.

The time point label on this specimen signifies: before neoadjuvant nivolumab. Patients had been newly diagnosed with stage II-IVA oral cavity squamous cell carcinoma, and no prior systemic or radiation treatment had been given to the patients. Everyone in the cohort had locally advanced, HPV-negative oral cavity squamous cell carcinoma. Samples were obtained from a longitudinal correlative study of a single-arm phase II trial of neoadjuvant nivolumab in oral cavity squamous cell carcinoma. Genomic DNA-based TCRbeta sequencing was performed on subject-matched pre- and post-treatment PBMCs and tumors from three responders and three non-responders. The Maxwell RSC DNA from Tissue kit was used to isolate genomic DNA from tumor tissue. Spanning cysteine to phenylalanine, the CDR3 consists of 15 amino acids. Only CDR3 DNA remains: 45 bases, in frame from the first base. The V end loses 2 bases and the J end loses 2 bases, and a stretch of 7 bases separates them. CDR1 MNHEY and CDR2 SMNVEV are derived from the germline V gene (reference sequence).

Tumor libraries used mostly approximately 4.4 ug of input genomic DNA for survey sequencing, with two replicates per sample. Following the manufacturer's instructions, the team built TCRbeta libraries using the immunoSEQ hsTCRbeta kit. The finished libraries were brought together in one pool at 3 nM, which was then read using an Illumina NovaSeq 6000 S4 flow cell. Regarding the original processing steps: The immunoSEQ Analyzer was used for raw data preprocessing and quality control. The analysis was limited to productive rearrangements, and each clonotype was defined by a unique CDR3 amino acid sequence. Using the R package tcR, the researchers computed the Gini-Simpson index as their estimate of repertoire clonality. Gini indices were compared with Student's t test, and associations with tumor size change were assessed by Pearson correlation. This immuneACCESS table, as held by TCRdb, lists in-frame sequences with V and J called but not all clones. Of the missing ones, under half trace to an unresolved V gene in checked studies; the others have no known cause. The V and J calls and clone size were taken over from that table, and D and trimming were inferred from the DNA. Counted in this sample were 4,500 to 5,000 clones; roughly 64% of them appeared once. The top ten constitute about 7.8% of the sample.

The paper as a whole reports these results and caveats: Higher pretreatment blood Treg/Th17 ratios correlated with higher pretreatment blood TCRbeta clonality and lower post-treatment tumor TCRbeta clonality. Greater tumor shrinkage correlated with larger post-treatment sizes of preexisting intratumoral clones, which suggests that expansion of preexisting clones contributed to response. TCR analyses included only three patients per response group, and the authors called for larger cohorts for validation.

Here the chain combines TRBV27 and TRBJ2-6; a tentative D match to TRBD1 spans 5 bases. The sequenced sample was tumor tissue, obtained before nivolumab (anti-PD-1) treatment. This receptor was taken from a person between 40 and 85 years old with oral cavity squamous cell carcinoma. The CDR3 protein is CASSLTRAGANVLTF. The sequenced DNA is TGTGCCAGCAGTTTAACCAGGGCTGGGGCCAACGTCCTGACTTTC.